This T cell receptor beta chain stems from a study of OX40 agonist ivuxolimab in advanced cancers. Notes on this clone: No antigen is known for it.

The V end was cut by 2 bases, the J end by 4 bases, with 5 bases between. This CDR3 is built from 12 residues. Germline-derived CDR1 and CDR2 are KGHSH and LQKENI. Using immunoSEQ multiplex PCR, the repertoire was profiled, and TCRdb retains in-frame clones only, with some absent. This sample has 50,000 or so clones, with 70% to 90% found just once. Study observations and caveats: There were also nonresponders showing low normalized T-cell clonal expansion.

This receptor was identified in an adult with an advanced solid tumor such as melanoma, head and neck, liver or kidney cancer. V is TRBV18 and J is TRBJ2-5; D is undetermined. Sequencing used CD4+ or CD8+ T cells sorted from blood, obtained in a trial of the OX40 agonist ivuxolimab. Here the CDR3 DNA reads TGTGCCAGCTCACCAGTAGGAGAGACCCAGTACTTC. Translation: CASSPVGETQYF.